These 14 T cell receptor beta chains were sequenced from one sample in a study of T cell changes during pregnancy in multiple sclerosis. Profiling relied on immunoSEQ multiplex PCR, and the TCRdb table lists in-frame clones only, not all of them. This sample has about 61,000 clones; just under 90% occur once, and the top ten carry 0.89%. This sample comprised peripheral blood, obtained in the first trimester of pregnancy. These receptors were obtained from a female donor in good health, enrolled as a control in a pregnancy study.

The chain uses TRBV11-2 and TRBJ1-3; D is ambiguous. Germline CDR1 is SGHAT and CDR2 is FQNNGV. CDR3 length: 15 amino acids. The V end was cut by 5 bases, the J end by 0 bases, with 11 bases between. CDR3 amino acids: CASSVARSSGNTIYF. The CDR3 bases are TGTGCCAGCAGCGTAGCTCGGAGCTCTGGAAACACCATATATTTT.

This CDR3 reads CSVGEGGAGYEQYF. CDR3 DNA: TGCAGCGTTGGGGAGGGGGGCGCGGGTTACGAGCAGTACTTC. The chain links TRBV29-1 to TRBJ2-7; maybe TRBD2 (7 bases). This CDR3 is 14 amino acids long. In germline, CDR1 is SQVTM, CDR2 ANQGSEA. V lost 4 bases and J 4 bases, leaving 17 bases between the germline ends.

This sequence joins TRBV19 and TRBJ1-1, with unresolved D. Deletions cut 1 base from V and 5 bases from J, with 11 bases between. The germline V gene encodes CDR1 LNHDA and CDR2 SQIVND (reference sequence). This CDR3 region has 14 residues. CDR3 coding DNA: TGTGCCAGTAGTATAGTTTCGGGGAAGACTGAAGCTTTCTTT. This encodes CASSIVSGKTEAFF.

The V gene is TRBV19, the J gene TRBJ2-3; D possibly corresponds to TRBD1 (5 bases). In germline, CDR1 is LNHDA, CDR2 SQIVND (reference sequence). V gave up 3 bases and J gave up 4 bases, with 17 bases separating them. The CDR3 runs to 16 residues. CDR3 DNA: TGTGCCAGTAGTATGGCGGCAGGGCGGTGGTCAGATACGCAGTATTTT. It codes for CASSMAAGRWSDTQYF.

In DNA, the CDR3 is TGTGCCAGCAGCCTCTATAATCCGGGACAGGGGGTTGGGGGCACCATATATTTT. Amino acids: CASSLYNPGQGVGGTIYF. The chain is built from TRBV7-8 and TRBJ1-3; 11 nucleotides match TRBD1. The length of the CDR3 is 18 residues. V was pared by 5 bases and J by 9 bases, with 18 bases of the junction left unmatched. Germline lookup yields CDR1 SGHVS and CDR2 FQNEAQ.

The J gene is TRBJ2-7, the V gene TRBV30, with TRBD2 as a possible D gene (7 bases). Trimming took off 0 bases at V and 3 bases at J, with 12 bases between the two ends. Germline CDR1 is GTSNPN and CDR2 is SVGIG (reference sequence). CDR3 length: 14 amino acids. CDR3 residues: CAWSVRGGIYEQYF. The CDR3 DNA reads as TGTGCCTGGAGTGTAAGGGGGGGAATCTACGAGCAGTACTTC. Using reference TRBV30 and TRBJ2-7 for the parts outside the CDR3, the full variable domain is SQTIHQWPATLVQPVGSPLSLECTVEGTSNPNLYWYRQAAGRGLQLLFYSVGIGQISSEVPQNLSASRPQDRQFILSSKKLLLSDSGFYLCAWSVRGGIYEQYFGPGTRLTVT.

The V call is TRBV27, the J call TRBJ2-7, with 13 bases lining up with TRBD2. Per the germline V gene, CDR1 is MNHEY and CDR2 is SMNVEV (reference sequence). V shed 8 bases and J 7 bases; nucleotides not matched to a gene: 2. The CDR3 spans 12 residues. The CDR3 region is CASRLAGGEQYF. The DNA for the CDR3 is TGTGCCAGCCGACTAGCGGGGGGTGAGCAGTACTTC.

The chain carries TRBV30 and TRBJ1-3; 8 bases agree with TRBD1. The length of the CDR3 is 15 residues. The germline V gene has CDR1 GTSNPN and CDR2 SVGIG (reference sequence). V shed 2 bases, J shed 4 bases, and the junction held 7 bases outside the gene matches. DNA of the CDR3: TGTGCCTGGAGTATAGACAGGGGAACAGGAAACACCATATATTTT. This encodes CAWSIDRGTGNTIYF.

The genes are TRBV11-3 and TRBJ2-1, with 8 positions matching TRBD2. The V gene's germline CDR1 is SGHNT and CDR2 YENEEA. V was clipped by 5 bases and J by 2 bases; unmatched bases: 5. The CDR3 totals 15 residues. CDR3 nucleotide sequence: TGTGCCAGCAGCAACCGGGGGGGGCCCTACAATGAGCAGTTCTTC. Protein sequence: CASSNRGGPYNEQFF.

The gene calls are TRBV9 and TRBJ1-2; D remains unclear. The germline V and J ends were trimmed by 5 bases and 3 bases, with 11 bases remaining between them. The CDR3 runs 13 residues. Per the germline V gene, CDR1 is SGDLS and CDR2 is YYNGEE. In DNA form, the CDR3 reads TGTGCCAGCAGTGTGAGCCTTTACTATGGCTACACCTTC. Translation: CASSVSLYYGYTF.

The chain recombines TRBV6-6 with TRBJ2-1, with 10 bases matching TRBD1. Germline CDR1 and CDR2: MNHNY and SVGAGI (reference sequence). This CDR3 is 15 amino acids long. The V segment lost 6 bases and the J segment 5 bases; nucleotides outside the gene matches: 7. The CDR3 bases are TGTGCCAGCAGGGATAGGACAGGGGGTAACAATGAGCAGTTCTTC. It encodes CASRDRTGGNNEQFF.

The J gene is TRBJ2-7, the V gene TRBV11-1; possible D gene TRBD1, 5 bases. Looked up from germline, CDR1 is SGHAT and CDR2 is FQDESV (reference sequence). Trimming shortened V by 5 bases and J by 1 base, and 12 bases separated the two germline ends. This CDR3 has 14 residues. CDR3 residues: CASSQGYLSYEQYF. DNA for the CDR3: TGTGCCAGCAGCCAGGGCTACTTATCCTACGAGCAGTACTTC.

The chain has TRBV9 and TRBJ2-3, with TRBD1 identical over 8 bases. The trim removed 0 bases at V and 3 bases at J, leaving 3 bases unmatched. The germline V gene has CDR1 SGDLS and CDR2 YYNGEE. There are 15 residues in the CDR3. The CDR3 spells CASSVDQGATDTQYF. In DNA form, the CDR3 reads TGTGCCAGCAGCGTAGATCAGGGGGCAACAGATACGCAGTATTTT. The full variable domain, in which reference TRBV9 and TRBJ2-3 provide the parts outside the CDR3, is DSGVTQTPKHLITATGQRVTLRCSPRSGDLSVYWYQQSLDQGLQFLIQYYNGEERAKGNILERFSAQQFPDLHSELNLSSLELGDSALYFCASSVDQGATDTQYFGPGTRLTVL.

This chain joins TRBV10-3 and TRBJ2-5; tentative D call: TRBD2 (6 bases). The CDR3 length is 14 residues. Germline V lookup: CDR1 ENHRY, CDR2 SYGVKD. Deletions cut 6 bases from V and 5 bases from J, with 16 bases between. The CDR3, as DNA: TGTGCCATCAGCGAACCTAGGGCGGGGGAGACCCAGTACTTC. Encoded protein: CAISEPRAGETQYF.